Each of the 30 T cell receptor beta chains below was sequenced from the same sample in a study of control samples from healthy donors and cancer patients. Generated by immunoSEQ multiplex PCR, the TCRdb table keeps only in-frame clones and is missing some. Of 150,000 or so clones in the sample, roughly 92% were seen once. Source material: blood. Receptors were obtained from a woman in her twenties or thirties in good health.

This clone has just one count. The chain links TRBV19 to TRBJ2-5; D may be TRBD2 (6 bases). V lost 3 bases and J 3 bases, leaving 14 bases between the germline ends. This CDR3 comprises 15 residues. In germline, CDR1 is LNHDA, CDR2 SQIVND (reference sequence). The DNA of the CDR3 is TGTGCCAGTAGTATCGGGGGACTGACGAAAGAGACCCAGTACTTC. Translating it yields CASSIGGLTKETQYF.

CDR3 residues: CASSIWGAYGYTF. The CDR3 DNA reads as TGTGCCAGTAGTATATGGGGGGCCTATGGCTACACCTTC. This chain uses TRBV19 with TRBJ1-2, with a weak D call TRBD1 (6 bases). This CDR3 is 13 amino acids long. V was trimmed by 2 bases and J by 4 bases, leaving 8 bases between them. Per germline, CDR1 LNHDA and CDR2 SQIVND (reference sequence).

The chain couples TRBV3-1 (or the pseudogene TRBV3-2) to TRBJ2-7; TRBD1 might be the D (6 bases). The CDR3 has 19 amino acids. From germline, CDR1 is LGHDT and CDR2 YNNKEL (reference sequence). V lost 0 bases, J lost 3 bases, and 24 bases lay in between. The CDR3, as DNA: TGTGCCAGCAGCCAAGATCGGAAGGGTAAGTCAGGGGAATTCTACGAGCAGTACTTC. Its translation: CASSQDRKGKSGEFYEQYF.

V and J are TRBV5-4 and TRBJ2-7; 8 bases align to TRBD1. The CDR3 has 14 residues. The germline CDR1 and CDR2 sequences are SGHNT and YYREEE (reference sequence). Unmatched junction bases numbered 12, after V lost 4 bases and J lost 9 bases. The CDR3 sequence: CASSAGQAPILQYF. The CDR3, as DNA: TGTGCCAGCAGCGCGGGACAGGCACCTATCCTGCAGTACTTC.

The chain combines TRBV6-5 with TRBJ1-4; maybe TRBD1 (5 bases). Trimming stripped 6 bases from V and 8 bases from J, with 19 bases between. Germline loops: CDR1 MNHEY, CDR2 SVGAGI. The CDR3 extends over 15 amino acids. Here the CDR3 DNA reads TGTGCCAGCAGCTGGGGACTGACCCAAGGGGAAAAACTGTTTTTT. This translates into CASSWGLTQGEKLFF.

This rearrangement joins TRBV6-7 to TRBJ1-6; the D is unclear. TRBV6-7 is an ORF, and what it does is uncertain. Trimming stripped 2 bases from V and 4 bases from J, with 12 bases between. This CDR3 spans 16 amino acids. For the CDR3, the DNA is TGTGCCAGCAGTTACCCTTGGCAGCGGTATAATTCACCCCTCCACTTT. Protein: CASSYPWQRYNSPLHF.

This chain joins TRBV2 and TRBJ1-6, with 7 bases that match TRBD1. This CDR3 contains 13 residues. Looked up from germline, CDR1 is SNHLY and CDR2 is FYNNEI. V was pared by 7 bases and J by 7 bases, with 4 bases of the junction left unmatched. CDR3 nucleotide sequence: TGTGCCAGCAAAGGGACAGCGAATTCACCCCTCCACTTT. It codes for CASKGTANSPLHF. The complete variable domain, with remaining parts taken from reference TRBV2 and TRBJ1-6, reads EPEVTQTPSHQVTQMGQEVILRCVPISNHLYFYWYRQILGQKVEFLVSFYNNEISEKSEIFDDQFSVERPDGSNFTLKIRSTKLEDSAMYFCASKGTANSPLHFGNGTRLTVT.

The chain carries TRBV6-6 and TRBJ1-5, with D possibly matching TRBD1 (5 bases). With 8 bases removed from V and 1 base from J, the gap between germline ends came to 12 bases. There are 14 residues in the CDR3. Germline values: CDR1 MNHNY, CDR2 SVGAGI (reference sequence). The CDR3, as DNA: TGTGCCAGCCTGGGTAGGGACAGCAATCAGCCCCAGCATTTT. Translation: CASLGRDSNQPQHF.

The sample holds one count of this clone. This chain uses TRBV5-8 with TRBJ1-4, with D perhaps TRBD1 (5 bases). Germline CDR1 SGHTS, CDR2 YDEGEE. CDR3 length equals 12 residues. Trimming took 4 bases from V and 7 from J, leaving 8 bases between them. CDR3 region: CASSGDGEKLFF. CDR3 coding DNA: TGTGCCAGCAGCGGGGACGGTGAAAAACTGTTTTTT.

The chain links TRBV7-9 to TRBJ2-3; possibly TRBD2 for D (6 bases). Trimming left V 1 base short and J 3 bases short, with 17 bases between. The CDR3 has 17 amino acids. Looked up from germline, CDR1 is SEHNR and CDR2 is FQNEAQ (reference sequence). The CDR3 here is CASSLGRAGRDTDTQYF. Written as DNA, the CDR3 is TGTGCCAGCAGCTTAGGACGCGCGGGACGGGATACAGATACGCAGTATTTT.

DNA for the CDR3: TGTGCCAGCAGTGAATTAACAGGGGCCTCAGGCACAGATACGCAGTATTTT. It codes for CASSELTGASGTDTQYF. The gene calls are TRBV6-1 and TRBJ2-3; 7 bases fit TRBD1. Trimming cost V 2 bases and J 1 base; bases outside gene matches: 9. The CDR3 extends over 17 amino acids. The germline V gene has CDR1 MNHNS and CDR2 SASEGT.

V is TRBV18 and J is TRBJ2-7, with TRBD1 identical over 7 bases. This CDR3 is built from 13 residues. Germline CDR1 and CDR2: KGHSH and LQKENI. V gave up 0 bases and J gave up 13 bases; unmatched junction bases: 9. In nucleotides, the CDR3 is TGTGCCAGCTCACCACCGGGACAGTCTTTATGCTACTTC. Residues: CASSPPGQSLCYF.

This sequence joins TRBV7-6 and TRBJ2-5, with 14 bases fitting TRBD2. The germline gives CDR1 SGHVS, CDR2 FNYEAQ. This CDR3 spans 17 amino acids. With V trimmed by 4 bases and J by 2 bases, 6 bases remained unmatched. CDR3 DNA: TGTGCCAGCAGCTCAGGGACTAGCGGGAGCCATCAAGAGACCCAGTACTTC. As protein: CASSSGTSGSHQETQYF.

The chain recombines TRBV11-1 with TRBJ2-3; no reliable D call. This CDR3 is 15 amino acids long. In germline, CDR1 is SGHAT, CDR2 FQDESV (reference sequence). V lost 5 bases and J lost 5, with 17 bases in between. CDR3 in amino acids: CASSPKVGNGDTQYF. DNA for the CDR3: TGTGCCAGCAGCCCAAAGGTGGGAAATGGAGATACGCAGTATTTT. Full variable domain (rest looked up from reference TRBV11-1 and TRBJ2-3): EAEVAQSPRYKITEKSQAVAFWCDPISGHATLYWYRQILGQGPELLVQFQDESVVDDSQLPKDRFSAERLKGVDSTLKIQPAELGDSAMYLCASSPKVGNGDTQYFGPGTRLTVL.

The chain's CDR3 is CASSQLEAKNIQYF. As DNA, the CDR3 is TGTGCCAGCAGCCAACTAGAAGCCAAAAACATTCAGTACTTC. V is TRBV4-2 and J is TRBJ2-4, with D unresolved. The CDR3 totals 14 residues. Per the germline V gene, CDR1 is LGHNA and CDR2 is YNFKEQ. Trimming removed 2 bases at V and 0 bases at J, with 5 bases between.

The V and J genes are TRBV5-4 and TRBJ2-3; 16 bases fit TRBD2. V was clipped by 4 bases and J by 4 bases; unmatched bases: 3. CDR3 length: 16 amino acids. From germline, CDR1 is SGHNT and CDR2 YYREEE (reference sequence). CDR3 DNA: TGTGCCAGCAGCGGGACTAGCGGGAGGGCCTCAGATACGCAGTATTTT. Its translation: CASSGTSGRASDTQYF.

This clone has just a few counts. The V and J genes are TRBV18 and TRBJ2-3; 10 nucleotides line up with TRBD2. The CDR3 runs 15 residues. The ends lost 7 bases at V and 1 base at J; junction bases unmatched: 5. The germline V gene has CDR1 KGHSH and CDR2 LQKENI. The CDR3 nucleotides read TGTGCCAGCTACCTCGGGACTAGCGGCACAGATACGCAGTATTTT. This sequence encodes CASYLGTSGTDTQYF.

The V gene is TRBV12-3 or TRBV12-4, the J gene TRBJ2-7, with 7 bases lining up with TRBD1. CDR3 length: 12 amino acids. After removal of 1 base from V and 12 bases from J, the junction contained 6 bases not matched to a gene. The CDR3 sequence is CASSLGDRKLYF. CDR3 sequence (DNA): TGTGCCAGCAGTTTAGGGGACAGAAAGCTGTACTTC.

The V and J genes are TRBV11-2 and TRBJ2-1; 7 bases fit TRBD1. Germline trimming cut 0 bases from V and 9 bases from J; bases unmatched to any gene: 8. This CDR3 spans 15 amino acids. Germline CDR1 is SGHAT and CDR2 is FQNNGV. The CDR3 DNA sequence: TGTGCCAGCAGCTTAGAGAGGGGGCTAATTTTTGAGCAGTTCTTC. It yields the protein CASSLERGLIFEQFF.

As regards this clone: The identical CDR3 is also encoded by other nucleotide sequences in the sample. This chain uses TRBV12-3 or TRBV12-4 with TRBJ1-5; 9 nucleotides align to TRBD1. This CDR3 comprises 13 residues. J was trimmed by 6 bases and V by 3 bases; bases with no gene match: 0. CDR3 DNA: TGTGCCAGCAGTTTGACAGGGGGTCAGCCCCAGCATTTT. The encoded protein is CASSLTGGQPQHF.

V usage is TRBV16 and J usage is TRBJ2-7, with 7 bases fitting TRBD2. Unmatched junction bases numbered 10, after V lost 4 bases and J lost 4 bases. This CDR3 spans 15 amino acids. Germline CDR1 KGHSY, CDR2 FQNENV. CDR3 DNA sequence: TGTGCCAGCAGCCCCACTAGCGCAATCTCTTACGAGCAGTACTTC. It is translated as CASSPTSAISYEQYF.

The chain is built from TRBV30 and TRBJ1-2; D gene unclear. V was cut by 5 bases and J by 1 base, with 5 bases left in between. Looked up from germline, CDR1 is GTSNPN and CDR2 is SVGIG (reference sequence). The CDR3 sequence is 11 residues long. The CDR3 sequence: CAWQSNYGYTF. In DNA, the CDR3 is TGTGCCTGGCAAAGTAACTATGGCTACACCTTC.

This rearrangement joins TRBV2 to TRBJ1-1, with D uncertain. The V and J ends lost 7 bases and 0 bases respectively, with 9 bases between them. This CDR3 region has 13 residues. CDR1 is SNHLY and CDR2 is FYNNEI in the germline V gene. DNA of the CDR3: TGTGCCAGCAAGGTGGCGGTGAACACTGAAGCTTTCTTT. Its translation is CASKVAVNTEAFF.

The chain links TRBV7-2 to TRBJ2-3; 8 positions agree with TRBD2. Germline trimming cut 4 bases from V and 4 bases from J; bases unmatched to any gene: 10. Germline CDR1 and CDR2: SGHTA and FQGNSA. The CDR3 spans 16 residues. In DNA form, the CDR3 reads TGTGCCAGCAGCTCCCGGGGCGCGGGGGGAGCAGATACGCAGTATTTT. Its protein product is CASSSRGAGGADTQYF.

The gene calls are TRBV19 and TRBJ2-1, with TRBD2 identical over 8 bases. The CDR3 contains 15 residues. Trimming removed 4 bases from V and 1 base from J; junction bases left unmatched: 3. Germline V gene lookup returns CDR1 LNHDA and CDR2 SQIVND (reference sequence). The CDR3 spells CASSKAGGSYNEQFF. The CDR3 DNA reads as TGTGCCAGTAGTAAGGCGGGAGGTTCCTACAATGAGCAGTTCTTC.

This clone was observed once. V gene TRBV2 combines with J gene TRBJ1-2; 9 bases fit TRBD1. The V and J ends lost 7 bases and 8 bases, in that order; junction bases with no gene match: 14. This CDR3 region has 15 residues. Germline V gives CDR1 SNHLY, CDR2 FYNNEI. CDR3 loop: CASTGQGGSVGGYTF. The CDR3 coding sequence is TGTGCCAGCACGGGACAGGGAGGATCGGTCGGAGGCTACACCTTC.

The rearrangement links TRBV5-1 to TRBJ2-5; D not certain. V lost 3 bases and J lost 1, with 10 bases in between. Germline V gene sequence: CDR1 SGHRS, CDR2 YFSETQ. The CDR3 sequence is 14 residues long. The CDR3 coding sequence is TGCGCCAGCAGCTCCGTCTGGGGCCAAGAGACCCAGTACTTC. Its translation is CASSSVWGQETQYF.

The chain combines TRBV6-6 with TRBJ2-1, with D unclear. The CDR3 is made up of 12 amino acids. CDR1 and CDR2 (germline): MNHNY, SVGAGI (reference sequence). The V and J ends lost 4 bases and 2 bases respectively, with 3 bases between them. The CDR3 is CASSLAYNEQFF. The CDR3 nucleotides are TGTGCCAGCAGTTTGGCCTACAATGAGCAGTTCTTC.

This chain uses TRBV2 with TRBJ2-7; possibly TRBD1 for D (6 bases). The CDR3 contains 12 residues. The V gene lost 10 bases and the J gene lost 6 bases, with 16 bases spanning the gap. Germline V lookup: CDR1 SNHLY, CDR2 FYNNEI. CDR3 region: CATTVGASEQYF. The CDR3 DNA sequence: TGTGCCACTACAGTGGGGGCTAGCGAGCAGTACTTC.

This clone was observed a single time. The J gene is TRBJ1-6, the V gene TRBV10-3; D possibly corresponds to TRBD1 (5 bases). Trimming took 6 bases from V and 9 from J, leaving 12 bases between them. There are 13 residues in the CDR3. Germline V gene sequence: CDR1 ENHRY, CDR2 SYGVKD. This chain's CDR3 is CAIRVDSGSPLHF. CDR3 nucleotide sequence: TGTGCCATCAGGGTAGACAGTGGTTCACCCCTCCACTTT.